This TCR beta chain emerged from a study of blood T cell repertoires in COVID-19. For the study at large: Collection of acute and convalescent COVID-19 samples took place in the United States, Italy and Spain. PBMCs, B-cell-depleted T cells, or T cells provided the cDNA or gDNA that made up the material.

Those who participated ranged in age from about 18 to 95 years and resided in roughly 26 US areas. In assigning cohorts, the study relied on participant-reported clinical history. This CDR3 has 16 residues. The ends lost 5 bases at V and 3 bases at J; junction bases unmatched: 10. CDR1 is LGHDT and CDR2 is YNNKEL in the germline V gene (reference sequence). The repertoire was sequenced with immunoSEQ multiplex PCR; TCRdb's copy has only in-frame clones and lacks some. The sample includes 120,000 to 150,000 clones, 75% to 90% of them seen just once. This receptor was obtained from a man in his forties or fifties in a cohort exposed to, infected with or recovered from COVID-19 (not recorded which). Sequenced sample: PBMCs or T cells enriched from blood (not recorded which). The chain joins TRBV3-1 (or the pseudogene TRBV3-2) to TRBJ2-3, with 8 bases identical to TRBD2. This CDR3 is CASSIGTSRFTDTQYF. CDR3 DNA: TGTGCCAGCAGCATAGGGACTAGTCGTTTTACAGATACGCAGTATTTT.